Presented here are 3 T cell receptor beta chains from one specimen sequenced in a study of vaccination effects on CD4 cells after COVID-19. Measured with immunoSEQ multiplex PCR; TCRdb has only the in-frame clones, and not every one. The sample carries fewer than 40,000 clones, roughly 81% recorded once. Upon completion of 10 to 11 days in culture, CD4+ T cells were isolated. The vaccine given was either BNT162b2 or mRNA-1273, in two doses. Their specific antigens are unknown. Material: CD4+ T cells from PBMCs cultured without peptide, obtained after COVID-19 vaccination. The source of these receptors is a human donor who received a COVID-19 vaccine.

The rearrangement uses TRBV28 and TRBJ1-1; 7 bases align to TRBD1. J was trimmed by 4 bases and V by 5 bases; bases with no gene match: 10. CDR1 MDHEN and CDR2 SYDVKM come from the germline V gene. CDR3 length: 15 amino acids. CDR3 nucleotides: TGTGCCAGCAGTGTCAACAGGGGTTGGTCCACTGAAGCTTTCTTT. Translation: CASSVNRGWSTEAFF.

J is TRBJ2-1 and V is TRBV7-2; no clear D. The CDR3 sequence is 13 residues long. Trimming pared 4 bases from V and 5 bases from J, leaving 9 bases between. Germline loops: CDR1 SGHTA, CDR2 FQGNSA. The CDR3 bases are TGTGCCAGCAGCTCTAGGGCCGACAATGAGCAGTTCTTC. The encoded protein is CASSSRADNEQFF.

In this sample, this clone turned up a few times. The J gene is TRBJ1-5, the V gene TRBV18; the D gene is possibly TRBD1 (5 bases). The CDR3 spans 17 residues. In germline, CDR1 is KGHSH, CDR2 LQKENI. V lost 0 bases, J lost 0 bases, and 12 bases lay in between. The CDR3 nucleotides are TGTGCCAGCTCACCACCAAGGGGACGGTATAGCAATCAGCCCCAGCATTTT. It yields the protein CASSPPRGRYSNQPQHF.